This is a list of T cell receptor beta chains from one sample in a study of monozygotic twins with inflammatory bowel disease. From its re-call of the 5' RACE reads, TCRdb lists each CDR3 protein once, without DNA. Its listing shows about 380,000 distinct CDR3 sequences. Sample: blood. These receptors were collected from a human donor with ulcerative colitis or Crohn's disease, or a healthy co-twin of an affected twin (not recorded which). Both conserved end residues are part of each CDR3.

>TRBV19|TRBJ1-6|16
CASSPGGRAYNSPLHF
>TRBV27|TRBJ2-7|14
CASSYRGGEYEQYF
>TRBV7-2|TRBJ2-7|15
CASSLETGGPYEQYF
>TRBV9|TRBJ2-3|15
CASSGVMVGVDTQYF
>TRBV18|TRBJ2-3|16
CASSLSPGPSTDTQYF
>TRBV20-1|TRBJ2-7|11
CSGLLAYEQYF
>TRBV4-2|TRBJ2-7|14
CASSQDRGDHEQYF
>TRBV20-1|TRBJ2-5|13
CSAKDRVKETQYF
>TRBV7-2|TRBJ1-4|15
CASSTRQATNEKLFF
>TRBV7-2|TRBJ2-4|12
CASSLEGPTTYF
>TRBV7-2|TRBJ1-6|15
CASSLRDSYNSPLHF
>TRBV5-4|TRBJ2-7|16
CASSSGAPAAFWEQYF
>TRBV18|TRBJ2-7|13
CASSPGAIVEQYF
>TRBV5-6|TRBJ1-2|16
CASSLEEVAAMGGYTF
>TRBV7-3|TRBJ2-3|16
CASSKQGVLTTDTQYF
>TRBV7-8|TRBJ1-2|12
CASSASTYGYTF
>TRBV28|TRBJ2-5|13
CAIWDYIQETQYF
>TRBV7-3|TRBJ2-2|13
CASSLASMGELFF
>TRBV6-5|TRBJ2-2|17
CASSYSIAGGWTGELFF
>TRBV7-2|TRBJ2-7|16
CASSSGLAGTAYEQYF
>TRBV11-2|TRBJ1-1|15
CASIRSPFMNTEAFF
>TRBV27|TRBJ2-1|15
CASSTPGQGYNEQFF
>TRBV12-3/TRBV12-4|TRBJ1-5|16
CASSLRQGLSNQPQHF
>TRBV27|TRBJ2-7|13
CASSLGAEFEQYF
>TRBV15|TRBJ2-3|17
CATSRDQGTSSTDTQYF
>TRBV5-1|TRBJ2-7|16
CASTTSGTGDSYEQYF
>TRBV6-6|TRBJ1-1|14
CASSLKTGNTEAFF
>TRBV9|TRBJ1-3|17
CASSLRDSGESGNTIYF
>TRBV19|TRBJ1-2|13
CASIPGRGYGYTF
>TRBV12-3/TRBV12-4|TRBJ1-2|12
CASSYIPGGYTF
>TRBV28|TRBJ2-3|19
CASSFPGTSGDPSTDTQYF
>TRBV15|TRBJ1-4|14
CATRAGSTNEKLFF
>TRBV7-9|TRBJ2-7|15
CASSLDLKRVGEQYF
>TRBV4-1|TRBJ1-5|16
CASSQDAGYSNQPQHF
>TRBV19|TRBJ2-7|15
CASAVGTGISYEQYF
>TRBV20-1|TRBJ2-5|14
CSAPPTGVRETQYF
>TRBV4-1|TRBJ2-5|17
CASSPRERTADQETQYF
>TRBV6-5|TRBJ1-2|16
CASSYPGTGSNYGYTF
>TRBV12-3/TRBV12-4|TRBJ2-7|16
CASSLRRGAPTYEQYF
>TRBV24-1|TRBJ2-5|15
CATSDLAGGRETQYF
>TRBV11-2|TRBJ1-5|14
CASSPGPNRGPQHF
>TRBV20-1|TRBJ1-2|14
CSARDRGKNYGYTF
>TRBV7-2|TRBJ2-7|15
CASSSHGLASYEQYF
>TRBV20-1|TRBJ2-1|16
CSKGVTDTYNENEQFF
>TRBV12-3/TRBV12-4|TRBJ1-1|14
CASSLQGRDTEAFF